Below are 16 T cell receptor beta chains sequenced from a single sample in a study of T cell changes during pregnancy in multiple sclerosis. This table comes from immunoSEQ multiplex PCR, and its TCRdb copy is limited to in-frame clones, with some not included. The table lists 100,000 or so clones, 90% to 95% of them singletons. The material sequenced was peripheral blood, taken after pregnancy. The source of these receptors is a female donor in good health, enrolled as a control in a pregnancy study.

The gene calls are TRBV5-5 and TRBJ1-4; D is perhaps TRBD1 (5 bases). The CDR3 has 14 residues. The V end lost 3 bases, the J end lost 8 bases, and 14 bases lay between the germline ends. Germline-derived CDR1 and CDR2 are SGHKS and YYEKEE (reference sequence). The CDR3, as DNA: TGTGCCAGCAGCTCCCGGGGGGGGAACGAAAAACTGTTTTTT. Protein: CASSSRGGNEKLFF.

The chain links TRBV6-5 to TRBJ2-1, with TRBD1 matching over 8 bases. This CDR3 contains 15 residues. CDR1 is MNHEY and CDR2 is SVGAGI in the germline V gene. Germline trimming cut 6 bases from V and 7 bases from J; bases unmatched to any gene: 11. The DNA for the CDR3 is TGTGCCAGCAGCGCGACAGGGGTCGCTAGGAATGAGCAGTTCTTC. Translating gives CASSATGVARNEQFF.

This chain connects TRBV28 to TRBJ2-5; TRBD2 aligns across 15 bases. The CDR3 sequence is 17 residues long. V lost 2 bases and J lost 6; bases outside the gene matches: 7. The germline gives CDR1 MDHEN, CDR2 SYDVKM. The CDR3 bases are TGTGCCAGCAGTTTAGACTACGGGACTAGCGGGAGGAAGACCCAGTACTTC. This sequence encodes CASSLDYGTSGRKTQYF.

The chain is built from TRBV5-6 and TRBJ1-4; a possible D gene is TRBD1 (5 bases). V lost 4 bases and J lost 2, with 15 bases in between. The CDR3 contains 16 residues. CDR1 is SGHDT, CDR2 YYEEEE, per germline. CDR3 region: CASSLQGLGTNEKLFF. In DNA form, the CDR3 reads TGTGCCAGCAGCCTTCAGGGATTGGGGACTAATGAAAAACTGTTTTTT.

This clone was found once. The chain has TRBV2 and TRBJ1-1, with 9 bases lining up with TRBD1. V lost 6 bases to trimming and J lost 4 bases; unmatched junction nucleotides: 6. Germline loops: CDR1 SNHLY, CDR2 FYNNEI. The CDR3 contains 14 residues. The CDR3 sequence is CASRPQGAGTEAFF. CDR3 nucleotide sequence: TGTGCCAGCAGACCACAGGGGGCCGGCACTGAAGCTTTCTTT.

V usage is TRBV7-9 and J usage is TRBJ2-7; weak D call: TRBD2 (6 bases). Deletions cut 1 base from V and 3 bases from J, with 13 bases between. Germline V gene data show CDR1 as SEHNR and CDR2 as FQNEAQ (reference sequence). This CDR3 spans 15 amino acids. The CDR3 DNA is TGTGCCAGCAGCTTAGTAGCGGACCCGGTCTACGAGCAGTACTTC. Residues: CASSLVADPVYEQYF.

V usage is TRBV5-1 and J usage is TRBJ2-5; 9 bases agree with TRBD1. This CDR3 has 15 amino acids. The germline gives CDR1 SGHRS, CDR2 YFSETQ. Losses at the gene ends were 2 bases for V and 4 bases for J; bases not matched to a gene: 6. This chain's CDR3 is CASSFQTGGGETQYF. The CDR3, as DNA: TGCGCCAGCAGCTTTCAAACAGGGGGCGGAGAGACCCAGTACTTC.

The chain recombines TRBV14 with TRBJ2-1; perhaps TRBD2 as D (6 bases). V shed 1 base and J shed 7 bases, with 20 bases lying between them. This CDR3 comprises 17 residues. Germline loops: CDR1 SGHDN, CDR2 FVKESK. CDR3 in DNA: TGTGCCAGCAGCCAAGTTCCTGCTAGCGCCAATAAAAATGAGCAGTTCTTC. Protein: CASSQVPASANKNEQFF.

The rearrangement links TRBV27 to TRBJ2-7; no clear D. This CDR3 has 15 amino acids. Germline loops: CDR1 MNHEY, CDR2 SMNVEV (reference sequence). The V gene lost 5 bases and the J gene lost 1 base, with 15 bases spanning the gap. The CDR3: CASSPTGYGSYEQYF. The CDR3 coding sequence is TGTGCCAGCAGTCCCACGGGTTACGGGTCCTACGAGCAGTACTTC.

V and J are TRBV30 and TRBJ2-6; 7 bases map to TRBD1. The CDR3 has 16 amino acids. J lost 4 bases, V lost 4 bases, and 10 bases had no gene match. CDR1 and CDR2 from the germline V gene are GTSNPN and SVGIG (reference sequence). CDR3 nucleotide sequence: TGTGCCTGGAAAACAGGGGCTAGGTCGGGGGCCAACGTCCTGACTTTC. Its protein is CAWKTGARSGANVLTF. The full variable domain, rest sourced from reference TRBV30 and TRBJ2-6, is SQTIHQWPATLVQPVGSPLSLECTVEGTSNPNLYWYRQAAGRGLQLLFYSVGIGQISSEVPQNLSASRPQDRQFILSSKKLLLSDSGFYLCAWKTGARSGANVLTFGAGSRLTVL.

This chain joins TRBV6-1 and TRBJ2-3; 7 bases are shared with TRBD1. J was trimmed by 1 base and V by 10 bases; bases with no gene match: 5. This CDR3 spans 13 amino acids. Per germline, CDR1 MNHNS and CDR2 SASEGT. CDR3 protein: CATQGTGTDTQYF. The CDR3 bases are TGTGCCACCCAGGGGACAGGCACAGATACGCAGTATTTT.

The genes are TRBV27 and TRBJ2-7, with 7 positions matching TRBD1. Looked up from germline, CDR1 is MNHEY and CDR2 is SMNVEV (reference sequence). The CDR3 totals 13 residues. V trimming: 3 bases; J trimming: 5 bases; junction bases outside the gene matches: 4. CDR3 DNA sequence: TGTGCCAGCAGTTTTACAGGGGCTGACGAGCAGTACTTC. It is translated as CASSFTGADEQYF.

The gene calls are TRBV6-6 and TRBJ2-2; possible D gene TRBD1, 5 bases. The CDR3 has 13 amino acids. The V and J ends lost 4 bases and 5 bases respectively, with 8 bases between them. Germline values: CDR1 MNHNY, CDR2 SVGAGI (reference sequence). CDR3 sequence (DNA): TGTGCCAGCAGTTCGCCAGGGACCGGGGAGCTGTTTTTT. It encodes CASSSPGTGELFF.

V usage is TRBV4-1 and J usage is TRBJ2-1; tentative D call: TRBD1 (6 bases). CDR3 length: 14 residues. Germline V gene sequence: CDR1 MGHRA, CDR2 YSYEKL. V lost 4 bases to trimming and J lost 6 bases, with 13 bases between them. DNA for the CDR3: TGCGCCAGCAGCCCCAGCACAGGGTCCAATGAGCAGTTCTTC. As protein: CASSPSTGSNEQFF.

The chain recombines TRBV5-1 with TRBJ2-1; D uncertain. V lost 6 bases and J lost 5, with 12 bases in between. Germline lookup yields CDR1 SGHRS and CDR2 YFSETQ. This CDR3 has 13 amino acids. CDR3 loop: CASIWYYDNEQFF. The CDR3 nucleotides read TGCGCCAGCATATGGTACTATGACAATGAGCAGTTCTTC.

The chain couples TRBV28 to TRBJ2-6; 8 bases are a match to TRBD1. J was trimmed by 1 base and V by 7 bases; bases with no gene match: 6. CDR1 is MDHEN and CDR2 is SYDVKM in the germline V gene. This CDR3 contains 16 residues. CDR3: CASTDRGGSGANVLTF. CDR3 nucleotides: TGTGCCAGCACCGACAGGGGTGGGTCTGGGGCCAACGTCCTGACTTTC.